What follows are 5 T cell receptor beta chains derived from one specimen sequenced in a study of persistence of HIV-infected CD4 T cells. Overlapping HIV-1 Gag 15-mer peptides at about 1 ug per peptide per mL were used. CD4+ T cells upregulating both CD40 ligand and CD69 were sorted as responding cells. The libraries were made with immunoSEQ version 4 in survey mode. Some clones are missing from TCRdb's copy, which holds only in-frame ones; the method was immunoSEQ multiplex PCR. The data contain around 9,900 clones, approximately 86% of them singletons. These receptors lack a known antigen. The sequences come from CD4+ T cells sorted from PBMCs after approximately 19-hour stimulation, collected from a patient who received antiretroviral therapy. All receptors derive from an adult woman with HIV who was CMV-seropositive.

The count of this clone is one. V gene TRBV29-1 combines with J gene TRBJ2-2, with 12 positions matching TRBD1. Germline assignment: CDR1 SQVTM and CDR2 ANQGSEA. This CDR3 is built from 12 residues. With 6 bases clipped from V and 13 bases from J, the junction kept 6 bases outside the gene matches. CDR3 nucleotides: TGCAGCGTCCAGGGACAGGGGGCCGTGCTGTTTTTT. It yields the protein CSVQGQGAVLFF.

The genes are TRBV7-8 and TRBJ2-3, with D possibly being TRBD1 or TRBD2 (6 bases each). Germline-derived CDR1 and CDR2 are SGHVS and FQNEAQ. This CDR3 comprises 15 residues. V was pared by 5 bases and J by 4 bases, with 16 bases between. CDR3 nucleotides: TGTGCCAGCAGCCCCCGAGAGGGGGGCGCAGATACGCAGTATTTT. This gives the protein CASSPREGGADTQYF.

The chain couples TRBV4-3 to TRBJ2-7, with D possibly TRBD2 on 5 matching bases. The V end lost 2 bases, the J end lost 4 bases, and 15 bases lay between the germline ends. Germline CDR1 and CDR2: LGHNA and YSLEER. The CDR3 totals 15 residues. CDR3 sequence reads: CASSQLLGQVYEQYF. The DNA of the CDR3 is TGCGCCAGCAGCCAACTACTAGGCCAAGTTTACGAGCAGTACTTC.

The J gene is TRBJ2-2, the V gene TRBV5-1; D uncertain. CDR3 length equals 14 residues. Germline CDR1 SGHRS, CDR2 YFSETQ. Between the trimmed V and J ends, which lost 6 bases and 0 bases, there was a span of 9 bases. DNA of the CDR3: TGCGCCAGCACAAATCCAGCGAACACCGGGGAGCTGTTTTTT. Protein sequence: CASTNPANTGELFF.

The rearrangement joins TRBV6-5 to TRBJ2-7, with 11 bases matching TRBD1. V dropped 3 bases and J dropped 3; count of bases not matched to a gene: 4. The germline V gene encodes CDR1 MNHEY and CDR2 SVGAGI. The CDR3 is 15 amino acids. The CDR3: CASSYTGTGGYEQYF. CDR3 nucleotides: TGTGCCAGCAGTTATACCGGGACAGGGGGCTACGAGCAGTACTTC.